The 20 T cell receptor beta chains given below trace back to one sample, sequenced in a study of blood T cells in healthy people across ages. Combining a sample-barcoded 5' primer with a J-beta primer mix, a second PCR ran for roughly 6 to 12 cycles. TCRdb reprocessed the 5' RACE reads with MiXCR, giving one entry per CDR3 protein. The data hold 1,100,000 or so distinct CDR3 sequences, with around 45% observed a single time. The source material was blood. The source is a woman aged 55-70 years in good health.

This clonotype was seen more than once but under ten times. This chain joins TRBV7-2 and TRBJ2-1, with 11 bases matching TRBD1. After removal of 5 bases from V and 7 bases from J, the junction contained 10 bases not matched to a gene. CDR3 length equals 16 residues. Germline CDR1 and CDR2: SGHTA and FQGNSA. CDR3 sequence (DNA): TGTGCCAGCAGCCGAAGGCTAGGACAGGGGGCAAATGAGCAGTTCTTC. This gives the protein CASSRRLGQGANEQFF. Full variable domain (outside the CDR3, taken from reference TRBV7-2 and TRBJ2-1): GAGVSQSPSNKVTEKGKDVELRCDPISGHTALYWYRQSLGQGLEFLIYFQGNSAPDKSGLPSDRFSAERTGGSVSTLTIQRTQQEDSAVYLCASSRRLGQGANEQFFGPGTRLTVL.

The J gene is TRBJ2-3, the V gene TRBV28, with D perhaps matching TRBD2 (5 bases). Germline V gene sequence: CDR1 MDHEN, CDR2 SYDVKM. V lost 6 bases, J lost 1 base, and 11 bases lay in between. The CDR3 consists of 14 residues. CDR3: CASRSWGGTDTQYF. In DNA, the CDR3 is TGTGCCAGCAGAAGCTGGGGAGGCACAGATACGCAGTATTTT.

This clonotype was counted ten times or more. The chain combines TRBV27 with TRBJ2-7; 8 bases agree with TRBD2. The CDR3 covers 14 residues. CDR1 is MNHEY, CDR2 SMNVEV, per germline (reference sequence). The V and J ends lost 3 bases and 3 bases, in that order; junction bases with no gene match: 4. Here the CDR3 reads CASSFREGSYEQYF. CDR3 coding DNA: TGTGCCAGCAGTTTCCGGGAGGGGAGCTACGAGCAGTACTTC.

CDR3 nucleotide sequence: TGTGCCAGCAGCCCTCTAATATACGAGCAGTACTTC. Translated: CASSPLIYEQYF. The genes are TRBV2 and TRBJ2-7, with D hard to call. Per germline, CDR1 SNHLY and CDR2 FYNNEI. The CDR3 covers 12 residues. Trimming removed 6 bases from V and 4 bases from J, with 10 bases in between.

This clonotype was counted only a few times. This sequence joins TRBV28 and TRBJ2-7; D not resolved. There are 16 residues in the CDR3. Germline V gene sequence: CDR1 MDHEN, CDR2 SYDVKM. The V gene lost 2 bases and the J gene lost 3 bases, with 17 bases spanning the gap. The CDR3, as DNA: TGTGCCAGCAGTTTACAGACGTTACGACCGGACTACGAGCAGTACTTC. It encodes CASSLQTLRPDYEQYF.

This clonotype was seen more than once but under ten times. The chain uses TRBV3-1 and TRBJ1-4, with D possibly being TRBD1 (5 bases). This CDR3 is built from 16 residues. In germline, CDR1 is LGHDT, CDR2 YNNKEL (reference sequence). Trimming cost V 1 base and J 0 bases, with 9 bases left between them. This CDR3 is CASSQGGPATNEKLFF. CDR3 nucleotides: TGTGCCAGCAGCCAAGGGGGACCTGCAACTAATGAAAAACTGTTTTTT.

A few counts support this clonotype. The rearrangement links TRBV30 to TRBJ1-1, with D tentatively TRBD1 (6 bases). The germline gives CDR1 GTSNPN, CDR2 SVGIG (reference sequence). V was trimmed by 8 bases and J by 3 bases, leaving 10 bases between them. This CDR3 contains 11 residues. The chain's CDR3 is CARGSDTEAFF. The CDR3 DNA is TGTGCCAGGGGGAGTGACACTGAAGCTTTCTTT.

The rearrangement uses TRBV2 and TRBJ2-3; TRBD1 matches 7 bases. V was pared by 5 bases and J by 0 bases, with 11 bases of the junction left unmatched. Germline CDR1 SNHLY, CDR2 FYNNEI. The CDR3 consists of 17 residues. CDR3 DNA sequence: TGTGCCAGCAGTATAATGAGGGACAGCAGTAGCACAGATACGCAGTATTTT. It encodes CASSIMRDSSSTDTQYF.

The chain is built from TRBV6-2 or TRBV6-3 and TRBJ2-5, with D maybe TRBD2 (5 bases). The CDR3 runs to 13 residues. Trimming pared 4 bases from V and 5 bases from J, leaving 11 bases between. Germline assignment: CDR1 MNHEY and CDR2 SVGEGT. CDR3 bases: TGTGCCAGCAGTTGGACTCCCGGGGAGACCCAGTACTTC. Encoded protein: CASSWTPGETQYF.

A few counts support this clonotype. V gene TRBV5-1 combines with J gene TRBJ2-6; a possible D gene is TRBD2 (5 bases). Deletions cut 4 bases from V and 4 bases from J, with 12 bases between. The CDR3 totals 15 residues. Germline CDR1 and CDR2: SGHRS and YFSETQ. CDR3 DNA sequence: TGCGCCAGCAGCACTAGTCCCAACGGGGCCAACGTCCTGACTTTC. Translating it yields CASSTSPNGANVLTF.

This clonotype has more than one count but fewer than ten. The chain recombines TRBV28 with TRBJ2-4; the match to TRBD2 covers 8 bases. With the DNA end fitting TRBJ2-7 better, the J assignment may be wrong. CDR1 and CDR2 (germline): MDHEN, SYDVKM. The CDR3 consists of 14 residues. CDR3 residues: CASYSGLAGYEQYF. CDR3 bases: TGTGCCAGCTATTCCGGGCTAGCGGGCTACGAGCAGTACTTC.

This chain connects TRBV20-1 to TRBJ1-5; possibly TRBD1 for D (6 bases). The CDR3 consists of 14 residues. CDR1 is DFQATT and CDR2 is SNEGSKA in the germline V gene (reference sequence). Trimming removed 3 bases from V and 6 bases from J, with 15 bases in between. The CDR3 nucleotides read TGCAGTGCTAGTCGGGGGGGCGGAGGTCAGCCCCAGCATTTT. The encoded protein is CSASRGGGGQPQHF.

This rearrangement joins TRBV4-1 to TRBJ2-7; no firm D call. Trimming stripped 2 bases from V and 7 bases from J, with 15 bases between. This CDR3 has 14 residues. Germline CDR1 reads MGHRA; CDR2 reads YSYEKL. CDR3 region: CASSQTPAVNEQYF. CDR3 DNA sequence: TGCGCCAGCAGCCAAACGCCGGCAGTCAATGAGCAGTACTTC.

V usage is TRBV6-5 and J usage is TRBJ2-2; D might be TRBD1 or TRBD2, each matching 5 bases. CDR1 is MNHEY and CDR2 is SVGAGI in the germline V gene. The CDR3 extends over 14 amino acids. V lost 4 bases to trimming and J lost 4 bases, with 10 bases between them. The CDR3 sequence: CASSSGTFTGELFF. Written as DNA, the CDR3 is TGTGCCAGCAGTTCCGGGACCTTCACCGGGGAGCTGTTTTTT.

The V and J genes are TRBV6-5 and TRBJ2-7; D possibly corresponds to TRBD2 (6 bases). The CDR3 totals 14 residues. CDR1 MNHEY and CDR2 SVGAGI come from the germline V gene. Trimming shortened V by 2 bases and J by 1 base, and 9 bases separated the two germline ends. CDR3 sequence (DNA): TGTGCCAGCAGTTACGGGGACTCTTCCTACGAGCAGTACTTC. Its protein is CASSYGDSSYEQYF.

V usage is TRBV6-6 and J usage is TRBJ1-5; tentative D call: TRBD1 (6 bases). Germline-derived CDR1 and CDR2 are MNHNY and SVGAGI (reference sequence). V lost 0 bases, J lost 3 bases, and 9 bases lay in between. CDR3 length: 15 amino acids. Here the CDR3 DNA reads TGTGCCAGCAGTTACTCAGGGGGGATCAATCAGCCCCAGCATTTT. This gives the protein CASSYSGGINQPQHF.

The rearrangement joins TRBV24-1 to TRBJ2-1, with D possibly TRBD1 on 6 matching bases. Between the trimmed V and J ends, which lost 5 bases and 4 bases, there was a span of 11 bases. The CDR3 has 14 amino acids. Germline assignment: CDR1 KGHDR and CDR2 SFDVKD. For the CDR3, the DNA is TGTGCCACCAGTGCCCCGGACAGTTACAATGAGCAGTTCTTC. Protein: CATSAPDSYNEQFF.

This clonotype was counted at least ten times. This chain connects TRBV6-2 or TRBV6-3 to TRBJ2-7, with a tentative D call TRBD2 (6 bases). This CDR3 is 12 amino acids long. The V gene's germline CDR1 is MNHEY and CDR2 SVGEGT. The ends were cut back, 4 bases at V and 6 bases at J, with 10 bases in the middle. The CDR3 nucleotides read TGTGCCAGCAGTTCTAGCGTTTCCGAGCAGTACTTC. Residues: CASSSSVSEQYF.

CDR3 region: CASSPDHNYEQYF. For the CDR3, the DNA is TGTGCCAGCTCACCGGACCATAACTACGAGCAGTACTTC. The V gene is TRBV18, the J gene TRBJ2-7; D not certain. The germline V and J ends were trimmed by 3 bases and 3 bases, with 9 bases remaining between them. Germline V gene lookup returns CDR1 KGHSH and CDR2 LQKENI. The CDR3 totals 13 residues. Variable domain in full (rest from reference TRBV18 and TRBJ2-7): NAGVMQNPRHLVRRRGQEARLRCSPMKGHSHVYWYRQLPEEGLKFMVYLQKENIIDESGMPKERFSAEFPKEGPSILRIQQVVRGDSAAYFCASSPDHNYEQYFGPGTRLTVT.

The chain employs TRBV10-3 and TRBJ2-1; TRBD2 agrees at 11 bases. TRBJ2-7 matches the DNA end more closely, so the J call is doubtful. Germline V lookup: CDR1 ENHRY, CDR2 SYGVKD. The CDR3 sequence is 15 residues long. CDR3 sequence: CAISPRTSGYDEQYF. The CDR3 DNA is TGTGCCATCAGCCCCAGGACTAGCGGGTACGATGAGCAGTACTTC.